In this sample, the clone carrying this T cell receptor (beta chain) turned up many times. The antigen is undetermined. In the study's own analysis: The study's classifier, a distant-metastasis tool for papillary thyroid cancer, was built using CDR3 differences across clinicopathological groups. TCRdb re-analyzed the PCR reads through MiXCR. TCRdb, rather than the study authors, made the V and J calls. Of some 84,000 clones listed, around 7.8% are singletons. The sample comes from a study of metastatic and nonmetastatic thyroid tumors. Across the whole study: It was across blood and tumor or nodule tissue from malignant and benign thyroid patients that repertoires were compared.

Findings and limits, study-wide: Versus benign nodules, malignant thyroid tumors reportedly had significantly higher TCR beta diversity, in blood and tumor.

The CDR3 length is 13 residues. Germline loops: CDR1 GTSNPN, CDR2 SVGIG (reference sequence). V shed 0 bases and J 6 bases; nucleotides not matched to a gene: 4. Thyroid surgery was performed in patients who had received no treatment beforehand. The rearrangement links TRBV30 to TRBJ1-1, with TRBD1 matching over 7 bases. The source of this sequence is a female donor with papillary thyroid cancer or a benign thyroid nodule (not recorded which). Some clones in this sample may be carry-over from other donors' samples. Sequencing was performed on blood. The chain's CDR3 is CAWSVDRDAEAFF. CDR3 DNA: TGTGCCTGGAGTGTAGACAGGGATGCTGAAGCTTTCTTT.